The count of the clone carrying this T cell receptor beta chain is one. The antigen is unknown. Germline and junction disagree at one end, which may indicate a read error. The data stem from a study of tumor-infiltrating lymphocytes in primary liver carcinoma. Extraction of RNA together with DNA used roughly 19-31 mg of unsorted bulk tissue. Surgical resection served as treatment for the primary liver carcinoma of these patients. The patients, who had chronic HBV infection, were treatment-naive (untreated). All tumor specimens exceeded 90% viable tumor cells. The template, roughly 0.45 ug total RNA, yielded TCR beta cDNA made with a constant-region primer. A slightly modified ARM-PCR protocol with three nested multiplex PCR rounds produced these TCR beta libraries. The opening two PCR rounds, ten to eleven cycles each, paired TRBV1-TRBV30 forward primers with a C-beta reverse primer. TCRdb re-derived calls from the multiplex PCR reads in MiXCR, one entry per CDR3 protein. The table shows 150,000 to 200,000 distinct CDR3 sequences, with around four fifths occurring only once.

Germline V gene data show CDR1 as SQVTM and CDR2 as ANQGSEA. The CDR3 loop spans 14 amino acids. Findings and limits, study-wide: About 7.5-25% of top clones, no more, were shared by all five regions.

This clonotype originated in a man in his forties or fifties with primary liver carcinoma and hepatitis B virus infection. The chain is built from TRBV29-1 and TRBJ2-3; 7 bases align to TRBD2. The sample was tumor tissue from primary liver carcinoma. For the CDR3, the DNA is TGCGGCGCTGGGGCGGGAGCCGGTACAGAAACGCAGTATTTT. Protein: CGAGAGAGTETQYF.